This TCR beta chain derives from a study of blood T cell repertoires in COVID-19. Study-level background: From T cells, B-cell-depleted T cells, or PBMCs came the material, which was cDNA or gDNA.

Germline loops: CDR1 SGHTA, CDR2 FQGNSA. The CDR3 length is 12 residues. Between the trimmed V and J ends, which lost 8 bases and 3 bases, there was a span of 11 bases. As processed by the authors: It was from reference gene primer amplification that nucleated cell counts were estimated. Only in-frame clones appear in the TCRdb table, and some are missing; sequencing was by immunoSEQ multiplex PCR. V, J and clone size derive from that table, while D and trimming were established from the DNA sequence. This sample has 150,000 to 200,000 clones, with roughly 93% found just once. A Seattle source enrolled patients during active infection and followed them longitudinally.

The genes are TRBV7-2 and TRBJ2-7, with D perhaps matching TRBD1 (6 bases). Sequences were obtained from peripheral blood. This sequence was found in an older woman with COVID-19, enrolled during active disease. The CDR3 loop is CASGQSVYEQYF. DNA of the CDR3: TGTGCCAGCGGACAGTCAGTCTACGAGCAGTACTTC.